This TCR beta chain was recorded in a study of control samples from healthy donors and cancer patients. The V gene's germline CDR1 is SGHRS and CDR2 YFSETQ. There are 13 residues in the CDR3. The V and J ends lost 0 bases and 9 bases respectively, with 12 bases between them. Only in-frame clones appear in the TCRdb table, and some are missing; sequencing was by immunoSEQ multiplex PCR. The repertoire holds around 140,000 clones, with around 92% as singletons. This clone was counted only a few times. Sequencing was carried out using blood. This receptor was taken from a woman aged 45-59 years in good health. The rearrangement links TRBV5-1 to TRBJ1-1, with D possibly being TRBD1 (6 bases). CDR3 amino acids: CASSLARGPKAFF. The CDR3 coding sequence is TGCGCCAGCAGCTTGGCCAGGGGCCCTAAAGCTTTCTTT. Combining the CDR3 with reference TRBV5-1 and TRBJ1-1 gives the whole variable domain KAGVTQTPRYLIKTRGQQVTLSCSPISGHRSVSWYQQTPGQGLQFLFEYFSETQRNKGNFPGRFSGRQFSNSRSEMNVSTLELGDSALYLCASSLARGPKAFFGQGTRLTVV.